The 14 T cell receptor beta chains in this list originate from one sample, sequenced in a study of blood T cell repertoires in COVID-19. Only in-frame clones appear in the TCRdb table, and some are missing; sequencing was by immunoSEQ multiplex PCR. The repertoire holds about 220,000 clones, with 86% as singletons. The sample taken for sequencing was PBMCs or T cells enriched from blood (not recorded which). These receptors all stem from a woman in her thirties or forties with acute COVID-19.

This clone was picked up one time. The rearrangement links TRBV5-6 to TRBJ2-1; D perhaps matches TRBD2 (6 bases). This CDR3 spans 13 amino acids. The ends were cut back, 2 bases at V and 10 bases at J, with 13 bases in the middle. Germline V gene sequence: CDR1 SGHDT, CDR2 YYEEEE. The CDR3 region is CASSLGARGEQFF. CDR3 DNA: TGTGCCAGCAGCTTAGGGGCCCGGGGGGAGCAGTTCTTC.

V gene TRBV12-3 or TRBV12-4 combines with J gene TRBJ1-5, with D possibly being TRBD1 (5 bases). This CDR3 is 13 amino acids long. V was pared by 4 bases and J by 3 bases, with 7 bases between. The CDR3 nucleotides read TGTGCCAGCAGTTCGGGGGTCAATCAGCCCCAGCATTTT. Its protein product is CASSSGVNQPQHF.

In nucleotides, the CDR3 is TGTGCCAGCAGTGAAACGGCAGGGCTGGGGATTGAAGCTTTCTTT. This codes for CASSETAGLGIEAFF. The chain has TRBV25-1 and TRBJ1-1, with TRBD1 as a possible D gene (5 bases). The CDR3 totals 15 residues. Germline V CDR1 and CDR2: MGHDK, SYGVNS. V was shortened by 2 bases and J by 7 bases, with 17 bases between the two germline ends.

CDR3 residues: CASSHRGGVSEKLFF. The DNA for the CDR3 is TGTGCCAGCAGCCACCGAGGGGGAGTTAGTGAAAAACTGTTTTTT. This sequence joins TRBV14 and TRBJ1-4; a weak D match, TRBD1 (6 bases). The germline CDR1 and CDR2 sequences are SGHDN and FVKESK. V shed 3 bases and J shed 7 bases, with 15 bases lying between them. CDR3 length: 15 amino acids.

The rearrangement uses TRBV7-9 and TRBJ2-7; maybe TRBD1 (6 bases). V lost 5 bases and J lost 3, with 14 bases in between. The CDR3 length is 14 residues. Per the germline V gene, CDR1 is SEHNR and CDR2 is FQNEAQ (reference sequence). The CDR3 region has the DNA TGTGCCAGCAGCCTCACAGGGTCGGGCTACGAGCAGTACTTC. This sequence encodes CASSLTGSGYEQYF.

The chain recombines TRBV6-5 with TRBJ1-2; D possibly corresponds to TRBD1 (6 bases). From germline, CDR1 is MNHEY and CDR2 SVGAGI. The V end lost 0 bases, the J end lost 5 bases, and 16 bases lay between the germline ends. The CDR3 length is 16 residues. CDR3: CASSYSSVGQGYGYTF. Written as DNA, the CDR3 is TGTGCCAGCAGTTACTCTTCGGTAGGGCAGGGGTATGGCTACACCTTC.

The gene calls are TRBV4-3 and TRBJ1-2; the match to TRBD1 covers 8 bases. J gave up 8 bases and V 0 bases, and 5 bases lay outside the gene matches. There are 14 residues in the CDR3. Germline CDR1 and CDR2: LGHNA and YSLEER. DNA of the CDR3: TGCGCCAGCAGCCAAGATGACAGGGGAGTGGGCTACACCTTC. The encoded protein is CASSQDDRGVGYTF.

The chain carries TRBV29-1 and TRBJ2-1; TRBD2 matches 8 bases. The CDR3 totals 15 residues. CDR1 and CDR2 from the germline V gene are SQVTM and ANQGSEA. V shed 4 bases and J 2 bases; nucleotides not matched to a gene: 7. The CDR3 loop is CSVAAVAGPYNEQFF. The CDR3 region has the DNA TGCAGCGTTGCAGCGGTAGCGGGGCCCTACAATGAGCAGTTCTTC.

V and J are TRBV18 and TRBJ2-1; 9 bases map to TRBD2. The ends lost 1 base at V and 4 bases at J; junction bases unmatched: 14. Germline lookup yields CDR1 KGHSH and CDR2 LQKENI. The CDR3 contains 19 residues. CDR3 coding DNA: TGTGCCAGCTCACCACGCGGTTGGCGGGGGGGCGACCTTTACAATGAGCAGTTCTTC. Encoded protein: CASSPRGWRGGDLYNEQFF.

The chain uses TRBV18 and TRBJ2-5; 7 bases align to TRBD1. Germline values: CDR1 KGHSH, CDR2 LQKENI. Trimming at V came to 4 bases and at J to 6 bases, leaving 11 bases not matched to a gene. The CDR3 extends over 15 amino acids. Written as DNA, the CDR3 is TGTGCCAGCTCACTTACAGGGGTGGAAGTAAAGACCCAGTACTTC. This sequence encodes CASSLTGVEVKTQYF.

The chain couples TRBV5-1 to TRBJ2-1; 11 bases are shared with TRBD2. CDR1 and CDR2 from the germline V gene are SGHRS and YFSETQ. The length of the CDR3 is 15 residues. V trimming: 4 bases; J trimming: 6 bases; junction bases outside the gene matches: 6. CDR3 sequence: CASSPIAGGPNEQFF. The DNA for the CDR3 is TGCGCCAGCAGCCCTATAGCGGGGGGGCCCAATGAGCAGTTCTTC.

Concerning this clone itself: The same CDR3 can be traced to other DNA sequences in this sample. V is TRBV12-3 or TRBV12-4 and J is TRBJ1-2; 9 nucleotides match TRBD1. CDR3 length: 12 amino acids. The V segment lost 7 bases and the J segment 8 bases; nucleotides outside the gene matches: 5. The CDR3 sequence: CASTGQGKGYTF. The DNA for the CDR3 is TGTGCCAGCACCGGACAGGGGAAGGGCTACACCTTC.

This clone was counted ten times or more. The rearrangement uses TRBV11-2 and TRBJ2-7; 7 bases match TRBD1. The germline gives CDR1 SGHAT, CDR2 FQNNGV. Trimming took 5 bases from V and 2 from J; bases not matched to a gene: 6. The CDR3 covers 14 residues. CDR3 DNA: TGTGCCAGCAGCCTGACCGGGACAGCCTACGAGCAGTACTTC. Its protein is CASSLTGTAYEQYF.

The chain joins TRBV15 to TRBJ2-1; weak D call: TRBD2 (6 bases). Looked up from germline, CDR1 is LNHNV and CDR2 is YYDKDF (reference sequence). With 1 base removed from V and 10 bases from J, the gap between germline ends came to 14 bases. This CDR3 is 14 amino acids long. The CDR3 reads CATSRGLSAGEQFF. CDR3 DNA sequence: TGTGCCACCAGCAGAGGACTTTCGGCGGGGGAGCAGTTCTTC.